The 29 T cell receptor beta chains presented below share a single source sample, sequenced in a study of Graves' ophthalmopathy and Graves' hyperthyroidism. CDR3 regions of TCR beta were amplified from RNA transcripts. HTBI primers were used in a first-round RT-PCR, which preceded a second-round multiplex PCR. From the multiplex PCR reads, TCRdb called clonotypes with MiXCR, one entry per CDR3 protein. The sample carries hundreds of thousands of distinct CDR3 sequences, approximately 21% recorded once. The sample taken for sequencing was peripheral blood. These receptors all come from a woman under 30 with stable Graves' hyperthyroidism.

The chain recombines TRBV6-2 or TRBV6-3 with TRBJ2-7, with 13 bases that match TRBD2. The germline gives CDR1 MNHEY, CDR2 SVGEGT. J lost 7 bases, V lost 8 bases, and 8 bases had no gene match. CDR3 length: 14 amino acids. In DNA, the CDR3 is TGTGCCAGCGCACTAGCGGGAGGGACGCGGGAGCAGTACTTC. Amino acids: CASALAGGTREQYF.

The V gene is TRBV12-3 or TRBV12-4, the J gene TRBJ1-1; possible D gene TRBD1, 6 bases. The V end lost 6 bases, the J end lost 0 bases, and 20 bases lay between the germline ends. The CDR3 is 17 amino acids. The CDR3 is CASSLPGVGVLNTEAFF. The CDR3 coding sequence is TGTGCCAGCAGCCTTCCAGGGGTGGGGGTCCTGAACACTGAAGCTTTCTTT.

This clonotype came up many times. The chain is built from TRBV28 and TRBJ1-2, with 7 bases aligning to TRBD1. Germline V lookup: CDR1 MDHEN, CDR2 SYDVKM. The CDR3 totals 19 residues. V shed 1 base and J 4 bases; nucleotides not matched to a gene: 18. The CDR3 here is CASSLSYTPSRGALYGYTF. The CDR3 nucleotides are TGTGCCAGCAGTTTATCATATACCCCTTCCAGGGGGGCCCTCTATGGCTACACCTTC.

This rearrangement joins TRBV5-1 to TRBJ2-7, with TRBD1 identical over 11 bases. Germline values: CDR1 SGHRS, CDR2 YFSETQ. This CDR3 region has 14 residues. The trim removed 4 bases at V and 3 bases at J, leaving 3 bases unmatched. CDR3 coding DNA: TGCGCCAGCAGCACCGGGACAGGGGGCTACGAGCAGTACTTC. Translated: CASSTGTGGYEQYF.

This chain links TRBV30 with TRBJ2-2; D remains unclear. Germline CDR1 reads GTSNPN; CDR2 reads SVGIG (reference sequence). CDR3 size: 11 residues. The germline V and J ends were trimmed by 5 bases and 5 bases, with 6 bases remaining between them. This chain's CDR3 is CAWDVTGELFF. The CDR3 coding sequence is TGTGCCTGGGACGTAACCGGGGAGCTGTTTTTT.

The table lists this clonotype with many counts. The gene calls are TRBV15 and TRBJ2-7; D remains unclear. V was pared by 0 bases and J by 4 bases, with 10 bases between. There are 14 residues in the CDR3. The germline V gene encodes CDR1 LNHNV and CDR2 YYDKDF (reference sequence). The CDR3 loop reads CATSRDPVGYEQYF. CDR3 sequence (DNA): TGTGCCACCAGCAGAGACCCGGTTGGGTACGAGCAGTACTTC.

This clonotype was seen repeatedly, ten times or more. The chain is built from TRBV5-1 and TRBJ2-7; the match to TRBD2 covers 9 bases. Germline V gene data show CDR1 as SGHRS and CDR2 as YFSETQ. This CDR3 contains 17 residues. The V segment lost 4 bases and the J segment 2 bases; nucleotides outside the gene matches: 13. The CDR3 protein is CASSAGPSGESAYEQYF. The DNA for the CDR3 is TGCGCCAGCAGCGCCGGACCTAGCGGGGAGTCAGCCTACGAGCAGTACTTC.

The chain's CDR3 is CAWSDNRGAGTEAFF. In DNA form, the CDR3 reads TGTGCCTGGAGTGATAATCGGGGGGCCGGGACTGAAGCTTTCTTT. The rearrangement links TRBV30 to TRBJ1-1; TRBD1 is a possible D gene (6 bases). The V end lost 1 base, the J end lost 5 bases, and 17 bases lay between the germline ends. Germline-derived CDR1 and CDR2 are GTSNPN and SVGIG (reference sequence). The CDR3 runs to 15 residues.

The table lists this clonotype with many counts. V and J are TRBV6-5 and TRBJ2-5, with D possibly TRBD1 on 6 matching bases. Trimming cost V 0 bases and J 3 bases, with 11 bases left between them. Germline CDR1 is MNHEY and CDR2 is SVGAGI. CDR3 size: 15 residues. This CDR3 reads CASSYSLGGKETQYF. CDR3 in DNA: TGTGCCAGCAGTTACTCACTAGGGGGTAAAGAGACCCAGTACTTC.

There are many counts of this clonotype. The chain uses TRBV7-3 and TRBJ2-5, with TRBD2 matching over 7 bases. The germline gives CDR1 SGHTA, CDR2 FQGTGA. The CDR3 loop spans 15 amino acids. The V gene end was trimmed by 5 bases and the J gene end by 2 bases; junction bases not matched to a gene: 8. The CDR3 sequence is CASSRRPGLQETQYF. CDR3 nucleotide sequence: TGTGCCAGCAGCAGGAGACCGGGACTACAAGAGACCCAGTACTTC.

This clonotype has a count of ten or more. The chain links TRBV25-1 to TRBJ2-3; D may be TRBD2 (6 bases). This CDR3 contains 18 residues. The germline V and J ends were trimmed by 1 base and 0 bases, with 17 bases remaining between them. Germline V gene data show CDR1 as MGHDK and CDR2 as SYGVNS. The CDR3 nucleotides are TGTGCCAGCAGTGAATCCTCCCGACTAGTCCCCAGCACAGATACGCAGTATTTT. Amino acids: CASSESSRLVPSTDTQYF.

The chain's CDR3 is CASSEETGPGSYNSPLHF. The CDR3 DNA follows: TGTGCCAGCAGTGAAGAAACAGGGCCCGGGTCCTATAATTCACCCCTCCACTTT. The V call is TRBV6-1, the J call TRBJ1-6; D possibly corresponds to TRBD1 (6 bases). Between the trimmed V and J ends, which lost 1 base and 1 base, there was a span of 14 bases. Germline V gene data show CDR1 as MNHNS and CDR2 as SASEGT. The CDR3 is 18 residues long.

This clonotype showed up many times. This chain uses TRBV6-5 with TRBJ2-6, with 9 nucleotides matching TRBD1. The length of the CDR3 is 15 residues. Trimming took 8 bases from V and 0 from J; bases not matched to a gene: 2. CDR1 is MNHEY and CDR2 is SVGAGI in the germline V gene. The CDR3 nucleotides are TGTGCCAGCGGGACAGGGAACTCTGGGGCCAACGTCCTGACTTTC. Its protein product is CASGTGNSGANVLTF.

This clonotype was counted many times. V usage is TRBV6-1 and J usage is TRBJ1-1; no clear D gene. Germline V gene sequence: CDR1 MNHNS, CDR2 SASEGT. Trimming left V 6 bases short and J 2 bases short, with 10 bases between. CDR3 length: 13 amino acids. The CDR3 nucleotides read TGTGCCAGCAGCCGCGAAGAAAACACTGAAGCTTTCTTT. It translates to CASSREENTEAFF.

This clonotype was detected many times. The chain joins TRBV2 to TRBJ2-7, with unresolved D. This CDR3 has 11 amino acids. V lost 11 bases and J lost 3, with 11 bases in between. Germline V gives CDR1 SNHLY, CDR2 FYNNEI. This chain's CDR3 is CAFSVLYEQYF. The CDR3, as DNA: TGTGCCTTTTCGGTCCTCTACGAGCAGTACTTC.

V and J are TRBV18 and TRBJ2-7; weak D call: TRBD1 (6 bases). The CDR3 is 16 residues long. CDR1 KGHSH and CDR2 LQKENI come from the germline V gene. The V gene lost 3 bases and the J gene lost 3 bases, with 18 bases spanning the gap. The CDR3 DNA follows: TGTGCCAGCTCACCCAAAGGGGAGATAGGGGGCTACGAGCAGTACTTC. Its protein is CASSPKGEIGGYEQYF.

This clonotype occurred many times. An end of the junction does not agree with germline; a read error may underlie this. CDR3 coding DNA: TGCGCCAGCAGCCGGATACAGGGGGCCAAAAACATTAAGTACTTC. The encoded protein is CASSRIQGAKNIKYF. The V gene is TRBV5-1, the J gene TRBJ2-4; 9 nucleotides align to TRBD1. The CDR3 length is 15 residues. In germline, CDR1 is SGHRS, CDR2 YFSETQ.

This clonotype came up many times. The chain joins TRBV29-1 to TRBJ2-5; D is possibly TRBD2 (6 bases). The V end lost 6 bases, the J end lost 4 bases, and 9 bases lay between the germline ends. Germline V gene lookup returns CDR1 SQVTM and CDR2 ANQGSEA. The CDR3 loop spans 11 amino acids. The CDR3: CSVGGSETQYF. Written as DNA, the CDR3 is TGCAGCGTGGGGGGTTCAGAGACCCAGTACTTC. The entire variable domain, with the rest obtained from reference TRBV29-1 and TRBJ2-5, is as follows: SAVISQKPSRDICQRGTSLTIQCQVDSQVTMMFWYRQQPGQSLTLIATANQGSEATYESGFVIDKFPISRPNLTFSTLTVSNMSPEDSSIYLCSVGGSETQYFGPGTRLLVL.

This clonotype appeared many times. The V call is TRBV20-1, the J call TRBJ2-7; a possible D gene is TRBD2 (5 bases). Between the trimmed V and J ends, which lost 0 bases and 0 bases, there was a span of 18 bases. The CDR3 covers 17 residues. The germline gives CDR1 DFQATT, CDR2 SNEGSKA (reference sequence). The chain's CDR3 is CSARDWRNRAASYEQYF. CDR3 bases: TGCAGTGCTAGAGATTGGCGAAACCGAGCGGCCTCCTACGAGCAGTACTTC.

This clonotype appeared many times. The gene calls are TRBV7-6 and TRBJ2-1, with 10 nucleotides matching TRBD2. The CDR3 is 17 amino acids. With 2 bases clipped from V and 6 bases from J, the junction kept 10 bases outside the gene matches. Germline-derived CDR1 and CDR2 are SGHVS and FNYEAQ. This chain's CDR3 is CASSLRASGSLVNEQFF. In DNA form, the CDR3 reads TGTGCCAGCAGCTTAAGAGCTAGCGGGAGTTTGGTCAATGAGCAGTTCTTC.

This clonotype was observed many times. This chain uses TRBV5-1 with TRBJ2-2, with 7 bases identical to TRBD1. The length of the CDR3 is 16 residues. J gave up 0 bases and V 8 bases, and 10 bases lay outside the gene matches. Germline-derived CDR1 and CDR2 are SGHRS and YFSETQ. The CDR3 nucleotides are TGCGCCAGTAGCAACACCGGGACAGCGAACACCGGGGAGCTGTTTTTT. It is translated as CASSNTGTANTGELFF.

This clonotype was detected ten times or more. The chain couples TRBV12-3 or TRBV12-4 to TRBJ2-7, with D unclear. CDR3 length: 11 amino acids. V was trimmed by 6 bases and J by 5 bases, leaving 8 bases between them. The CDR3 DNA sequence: TGTGCCAGCAGCCCCCGAGACGAGCAGTACTTC. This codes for CASSPRDEQYF.

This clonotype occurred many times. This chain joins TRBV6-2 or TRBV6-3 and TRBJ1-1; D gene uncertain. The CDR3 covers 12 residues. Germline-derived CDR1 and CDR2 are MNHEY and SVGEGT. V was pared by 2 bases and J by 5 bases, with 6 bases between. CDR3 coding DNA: TGTGCCAGCAGTTACAGGGTTACTGAAGCTTTCTTT. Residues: CASSYRVTEAFF.

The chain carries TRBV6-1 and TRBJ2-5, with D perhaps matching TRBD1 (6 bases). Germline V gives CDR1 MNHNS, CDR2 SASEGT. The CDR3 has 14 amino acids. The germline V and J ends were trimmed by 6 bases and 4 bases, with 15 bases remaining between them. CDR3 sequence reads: CASSQDLGGETQYF. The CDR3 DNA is TGTGCCAGCAGCCAAGATCTAGGGGGAGAGACCCAGTACTTC.

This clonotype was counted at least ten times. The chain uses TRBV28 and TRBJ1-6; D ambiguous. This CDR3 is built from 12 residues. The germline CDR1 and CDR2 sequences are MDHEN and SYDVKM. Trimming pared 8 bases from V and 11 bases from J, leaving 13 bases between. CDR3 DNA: TGTGCCAGCCGGCGGGCTGGAGCACCCCTCCACTTT. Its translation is CASRRAGAPLHF. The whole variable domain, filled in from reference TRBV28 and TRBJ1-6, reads DVKVTQSSRYLVKRTGEKVFLECVQDMDHENMFWYRQDPGLGLRLIYFSYDVKMKEKGDIPEGYSVSREKKERFSLILESASTNQTSMYLCASRRAGAPLHFGNGTRLTVT.

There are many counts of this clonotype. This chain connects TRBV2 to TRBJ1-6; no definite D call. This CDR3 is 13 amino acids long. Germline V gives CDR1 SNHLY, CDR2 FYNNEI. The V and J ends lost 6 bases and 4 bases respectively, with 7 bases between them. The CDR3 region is CASSDTYNSPLHF. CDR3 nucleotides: TGTGCCAGCAGCGACACATATAATTCACCCCTCCACTTT.

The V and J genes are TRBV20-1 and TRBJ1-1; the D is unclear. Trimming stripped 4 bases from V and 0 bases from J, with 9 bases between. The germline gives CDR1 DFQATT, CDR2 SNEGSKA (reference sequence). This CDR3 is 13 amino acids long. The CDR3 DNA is TGCAGTGCTAAGAAGAATATGAACACTGAAGCTTTCTTT. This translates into CSAKKNMNTEAFF.

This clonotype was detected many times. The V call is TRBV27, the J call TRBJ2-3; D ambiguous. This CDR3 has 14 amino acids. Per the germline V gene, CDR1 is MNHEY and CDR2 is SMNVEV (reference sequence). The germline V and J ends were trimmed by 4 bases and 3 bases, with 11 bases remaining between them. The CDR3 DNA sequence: TGTGCCAGCAGTTACCTAGGGCTTACAGATACGCAGTATTTT. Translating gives CASSYLGLTDTQYF.

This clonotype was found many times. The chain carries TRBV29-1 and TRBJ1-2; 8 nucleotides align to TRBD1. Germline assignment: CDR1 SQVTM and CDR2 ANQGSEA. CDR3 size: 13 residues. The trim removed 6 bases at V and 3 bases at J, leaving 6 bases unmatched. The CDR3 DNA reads TGCAGCGTCGCGGACAGGGAGGACTATGGCTACACCTTC. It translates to CSVADREDYGYTF.